Listed here are 12 T cell receptor beta chains from one sample, sequenced in a study of OX40 agonist ivuxolimab in advanced cancers. The data were produced by immunoSEQ multiplex PCR, yet TCRdb's version contains in-frame clones alone and is incomplete. The table has about 26,000 clones, approximately 90% seen once. The source was CD4+ or CD8+ T cells sorted from blood, collected in a trial of the OX40 agonist ivuxolimab. These receptors originate from an adult with an advanced solid tumor such as melanoma, head and neck, liver or kidney cancer.

This clone was counted once. This sequence joins TRBV11-2 and TRBJ2-3; no reliable D call. The germline CDR1 and CDR2 sequences are SGHAT and FQNNGV. CDR3 length: 14 amino acids. Trimming stripped 1 base from V and 0 bases from J, with 5 bases between. The CDR3 nucleotides read TGTGCCAGCAGCTTAGTGACTAGCACAGATACGCAGTATTTT. It encodes CASSLVTSTDTQYF.

The rearrangement joins TRBV10-3 to TRBJ2-7, with 9 bases fitting TRBD1. J lost 2 bases, V lost 6 bases, and 2 bases had no gene match. CDR1 is ENHRY and CDR2 is SYGVKD in the germline V gene. CDR3 length equals 13 residues. This chain's CDR3 is CAISRDRAYEQYF. In DNA form, the CDR3 reads TGTGCCATCAGCCGGGACAGGGCCTACGAGCAGTACTTC.

This sequence joins TRBV2 and TRBJ2-1; 9 nucleotides line up with TRBD2. This CDR3 is built from 12 residues. Germline-derived CDR1 and CDR2 are SNHLY and FYNNEI. J lost 9 bases, V lost 6 bases, and 3 bases had no gene match. In DNA, the CDR3 is TGTGCCAGCAGGTCTAGCGGGACTGAGCAGTTCTTC. It yields the protein CASRSSGTEQFF.

The V gene is TRBV19, the J gene TRBJ1-6; perhaps TRBD1 as D (6 bases). This CDR3 is built from 14 residues. V was clipped by 5 bases and J by 11 bases, with 16 bases between them. The germline gives CDR1 LNHDA, CDR2 SQIVND (reference sequence). The CDR3 DNA is TGTGCCAGTAGTGCCCAACAGGGATGGCCACCCCTCCACTTT. This encodes CASSAQQGWPPLHF.

J is TRBJ2-1 and V is TRBV9, with D perhaps being TRBD1 or TRBD2 (6 bases each). Germline V gene sequence: CDR1 SGDLS, CDR2 YYNGEE. This CDR3 contains 15 residues. The ends were cut back, 2 bases at V and 6 bases at J, with 15 bases in the middle. The CDR3 coding sequence is TGTGCCAGCAGCGTCGGAGGGGGGCCCTCCAATGAGCAGTTCTTC. This sequence encodes CASSVGGGPSNEQFF.

The chain has TRBV27 and TRBJ2-7; TRBD1 agrees at 7 bases. Germline assignment: CDR1 MNHEY and CDR2 SMNVEV (reference sequence). Trimming cost V 6 bases and J 3 bases; bases outside gene matches: 8. The CDR3 is made up of 14 amino acids. The CDR3 DNA reads TGTGCCAGCAGACCGCTTGGGACAGACTACGAGCAGTACTTC. Its protein is CASRPLGTDYEQYF.

This chain uses TRBV10-3 with TRBJ1-1; D unresolved. This CDR3 region has 13 residues. V gave up 2 bases and J gave up 2 bases, with 6 bases separating them. The V gene's germline CDR1 is ENHRY and CDR2 SYGVKD. The CDR3 loop is CAISEGSNTEAFF. CDR3 DNA sequence: TGTGCCATCAGTGAGGGATCTAACACTGAAGCTTTCTTT.

The V gene is TRBV9, the J gene TRBJ2-1; the D gene is possibly TRBD2 (5 bases). Trimming cost V 0 bases and J 0 bases, with 10 bases left between them. This CDR3 spans 16 amino acids. CDR1 is SGDLS and CDR2 is YYNGEE in the germline V gene. CDR3 region: CASSVGGLSSYNEQFF. In DNA, the CDR3 is TGTGCCAGCAGCGTAGGAGGGTTAAGCTCCTACAATGAGCAGTTCTTC.

This chain connects TRBV28 to TRBJ1-2, with 9 bases identical to TRBD1. This CDR3 spans 15 amino acids. V shed 8 bases, J shed 5 bases, and the junction held 12 bases outside the gene matches. The germline V gene encodes CDR1 MDHEN and CDR2 SYDVKM. The CDR3 loop is CASGSVGQGLYGYTF. The CDR3 nucleotides are TGTGCCAGCGGATCAGTAGGACAGGGGTTGTATGGCTACACCTTC.

CDR3 sequence reads: CATSRDWTDTQYF. DNA of the CDR3: TGTGCCACCAGCAGAGATTGGACGGATACGCAGTATTTT. The rearrangement uses TRBV15 and TRBJ2-3, with D unresolved. CDR3 length: 13 residues. V shed 0 bases and J shed 6 bases, with 7 bases lying between them. Germline loops: CDR1 LNHNV, CDR2 YYDKDF (reference sequence). Filled out from reference TRBV15 and TRBJ2-3, the complete variable domain reads DAMVIQNPRYQVTQFGKPVTLSCSQTLNHNVMYWYQQKSSQAPKLLFHYYDKDFNNEADTPDNFQSRRPNTSFCFLDIRSPGLGDTAMYLCATSRDWTDTQYFGPGTRLTVL.

The chain uses TRBV2 and TRBJ1-2, with D tentatively TRBD1 (6 bases). This CDR3 contains 14 residues. V lost 2 bases and J 8 bases, leaving 15 bases between the germline ends. CDR1 is SNHLY and CDR2 is FYNNEI in the germline V gene. The CDR3 region has the DNA TGTGCCAGCAGTGAAAATGGAGGGGGTAACGGCTACACCTTC. As protein: CASSENGGGNGYTF.

The CDR3 is CASMRDYTGELFF. DNA for the CDR3: TGTGCCAGCATGCGGGATTACACCGGGGAGCTGTTTTTT. This rearrangement joins TRBV27 to TRBJ2-2; D is perhaps TRBD2 (6 bases). The CDR3 is made up of 13 amino acids. Per germline, CDR1 MNHEY and CDR2 SMNVEV (reference sequence). V gave up 7 bases and J gave up 3 bases, with 9 bases separating them.